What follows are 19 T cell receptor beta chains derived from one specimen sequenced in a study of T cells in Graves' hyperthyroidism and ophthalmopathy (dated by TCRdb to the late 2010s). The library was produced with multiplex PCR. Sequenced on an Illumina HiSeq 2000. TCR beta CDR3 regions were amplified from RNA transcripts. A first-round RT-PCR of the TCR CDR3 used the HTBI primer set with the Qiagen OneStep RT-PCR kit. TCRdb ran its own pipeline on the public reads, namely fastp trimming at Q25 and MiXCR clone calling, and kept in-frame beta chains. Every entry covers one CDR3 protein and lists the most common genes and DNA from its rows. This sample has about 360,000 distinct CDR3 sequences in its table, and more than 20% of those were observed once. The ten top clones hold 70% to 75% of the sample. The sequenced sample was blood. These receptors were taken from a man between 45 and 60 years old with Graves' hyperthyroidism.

The CDR3 DNA sequence: TGCGCCAGCAGCGTGGGACAGGGGGCTGGTGAAGCTTTCTTT. It is translated as CASSVGQGAGEAFF. This chain joins TRBV5-1 and TRBJ1-1; 12 positions match TRBD1. CDR1 and CDR2 (germline): SGHRS, YFSETQ. The CDR3 loop spans 14 amino acids. V lost 4 bases and J lost 7; bases outside the gene matches: 5.

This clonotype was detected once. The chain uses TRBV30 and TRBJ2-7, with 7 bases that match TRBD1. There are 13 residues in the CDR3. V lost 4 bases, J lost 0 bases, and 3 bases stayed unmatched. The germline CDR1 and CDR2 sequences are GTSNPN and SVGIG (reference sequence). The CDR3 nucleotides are TGTGCCTGGAACGACAGGGACTCCTACGAGCAGTACTTC. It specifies CAWNDRDSYEQYF.

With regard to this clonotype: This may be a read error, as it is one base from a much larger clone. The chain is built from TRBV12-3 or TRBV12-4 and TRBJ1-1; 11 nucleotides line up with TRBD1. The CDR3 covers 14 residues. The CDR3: CAGSKDRGLDEAFF. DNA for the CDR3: TGTGCCGGCAGTAAGGACAGGGGGCTTGATGAAGCTTTCTTT.

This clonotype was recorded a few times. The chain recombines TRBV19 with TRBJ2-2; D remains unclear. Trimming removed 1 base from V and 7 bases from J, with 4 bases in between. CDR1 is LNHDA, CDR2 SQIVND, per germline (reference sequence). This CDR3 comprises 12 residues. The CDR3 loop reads CASSIGGGELFF. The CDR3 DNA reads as TGTGCCAGTAGTATAGGAGGCGGGGAGCTGTTTTTT.

CDR3 DNA sequence: TGTGCCAGCAACAGGGACCTTAATGAAAAACTGTTTTTT. It specifies CASNRDLNEKLFF. The J gene is TRBJ1-4, the V gene TRBV2; a weak D match, TRBD1 (6 bases). CDR3 length: 13 amino acids. Trimming removed 7 bases from V and 4 bases from J, with 10 bases in between. From germline, CDR1 is SNHLY and CDR2 FYNNEI.

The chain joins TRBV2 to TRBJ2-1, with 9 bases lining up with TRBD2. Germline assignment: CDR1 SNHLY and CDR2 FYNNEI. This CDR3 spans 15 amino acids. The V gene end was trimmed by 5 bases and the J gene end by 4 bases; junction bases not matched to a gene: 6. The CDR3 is CASSRRLAEYNEQFF. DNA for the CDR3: TGTGCCAGCAGTCGAAGACTAGCGGAATACAATGAGCAGTTCTTC. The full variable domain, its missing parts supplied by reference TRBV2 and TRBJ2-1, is EPEVTQTPSHQVTQMGQEVILRCVPISNHLYFYWYRQILGQKVEFLVSFYNNEISEKSEIFDDQFSVERPDGSNFTLKIRSTKLEDSAMYFCASSRRLAEYNEQFFGPGTRLTVL.

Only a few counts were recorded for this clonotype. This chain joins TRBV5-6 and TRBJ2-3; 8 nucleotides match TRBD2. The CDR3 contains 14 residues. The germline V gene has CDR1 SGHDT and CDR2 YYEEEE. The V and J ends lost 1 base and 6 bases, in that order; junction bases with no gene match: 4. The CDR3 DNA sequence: TGTGCCAGCAGCTTGAGGAGCGGGGGTGATACGCAGTATTTT. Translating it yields CASSLRSGGDTQYF.

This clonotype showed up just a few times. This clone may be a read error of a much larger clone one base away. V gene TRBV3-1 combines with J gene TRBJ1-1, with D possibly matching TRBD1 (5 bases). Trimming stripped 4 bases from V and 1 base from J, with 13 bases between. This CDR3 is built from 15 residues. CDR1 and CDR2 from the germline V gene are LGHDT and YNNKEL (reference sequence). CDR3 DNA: TGTGCCAGCAGCCTACGGGGCGGCAGGAACACTGAAGCTTTCTTT. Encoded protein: CASSLRGGRNTEAFF.

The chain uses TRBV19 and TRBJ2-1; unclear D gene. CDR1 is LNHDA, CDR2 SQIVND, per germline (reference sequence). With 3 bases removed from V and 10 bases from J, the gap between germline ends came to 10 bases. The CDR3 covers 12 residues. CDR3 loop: CASSINRWEQFF. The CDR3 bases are TGTGCCAGTAGTATTAATCGCTGGGAGCAGTTCTTC.

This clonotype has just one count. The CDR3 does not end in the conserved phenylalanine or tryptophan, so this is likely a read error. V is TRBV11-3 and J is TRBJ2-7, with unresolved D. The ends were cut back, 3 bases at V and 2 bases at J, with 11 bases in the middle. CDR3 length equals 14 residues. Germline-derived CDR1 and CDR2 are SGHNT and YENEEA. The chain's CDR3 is CASSFSPDPYEQYL. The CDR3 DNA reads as TGTGCCAGCAGCTTTTCCCCGGACCCCTACGAGCAGTACCTC.

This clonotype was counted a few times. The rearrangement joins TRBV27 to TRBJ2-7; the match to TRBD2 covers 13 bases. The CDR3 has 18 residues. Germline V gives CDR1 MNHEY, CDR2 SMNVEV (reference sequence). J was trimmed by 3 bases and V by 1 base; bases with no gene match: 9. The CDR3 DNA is TGTGCCAGCAGTTTATTACCCGGGACTAGCGGGAACAACTACGAGCAGTACTTC. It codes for CASSLLPGTSGNNYEQYF.

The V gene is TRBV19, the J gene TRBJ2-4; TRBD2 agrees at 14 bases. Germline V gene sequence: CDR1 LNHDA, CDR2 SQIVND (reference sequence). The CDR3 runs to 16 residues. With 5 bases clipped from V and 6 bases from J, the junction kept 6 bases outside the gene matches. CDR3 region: CASSDPGLAGGNIQYF. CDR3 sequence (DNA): TGTGCCAGTAGTGACCCTGGACTAGCGGGAGGAAACATTCAGTACTTC.

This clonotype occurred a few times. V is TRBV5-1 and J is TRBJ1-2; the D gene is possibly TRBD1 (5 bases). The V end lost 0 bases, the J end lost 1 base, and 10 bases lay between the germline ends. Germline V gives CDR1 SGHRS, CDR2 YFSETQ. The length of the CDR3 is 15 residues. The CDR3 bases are TGCGCCAGCAGCTTGGGACAGACTATTAACTATGGCTACACCTTC. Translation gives CASSLGQTINYGYTF.

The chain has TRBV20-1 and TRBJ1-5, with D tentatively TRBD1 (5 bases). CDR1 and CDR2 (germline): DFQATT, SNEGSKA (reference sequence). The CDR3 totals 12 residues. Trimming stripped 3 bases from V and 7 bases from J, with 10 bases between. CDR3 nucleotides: TGCAGTGCTAGGACGGGGGGGCAGCCCCAGCATTTT. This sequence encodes CSARTGGQPQHF.

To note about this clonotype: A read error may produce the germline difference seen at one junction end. CDR3: CASSLTRGSTDTQYF. CDR3 DNA sequence: TGCGCCAGCAGCTTAACGCGGGGGAGCACAGATACGCAGTATTTT. This sequence joins TRBV7-6 and TRBJ2-3; TRBD2 aligns across 7 bases. The CDR3 is made up of 15 amino acids. CDR1 and CDR2 (germline): SGHVS, FNYEAQ.

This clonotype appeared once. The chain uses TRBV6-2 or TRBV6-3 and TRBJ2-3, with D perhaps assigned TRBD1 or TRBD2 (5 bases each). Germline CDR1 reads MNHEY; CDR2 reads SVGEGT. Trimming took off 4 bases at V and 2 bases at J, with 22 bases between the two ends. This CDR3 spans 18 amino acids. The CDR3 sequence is CASSSPGRGMGDTDTQYF. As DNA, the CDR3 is TGTGCCAGCAGTTCCCCCGGACGAGGAATGGGGGACACAGATACGCAGTATTTT.

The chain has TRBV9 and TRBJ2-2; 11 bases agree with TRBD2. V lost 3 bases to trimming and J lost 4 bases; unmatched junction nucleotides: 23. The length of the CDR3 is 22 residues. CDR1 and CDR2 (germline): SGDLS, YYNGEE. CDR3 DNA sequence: TGTGCCAGCAGCGGGACCCGCGACAGGGTAGTAGCGGGAGGGCCGGGCACCGGGGAGCTGTTTTTT. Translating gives CASSGTRDRVVAGGPGTGELFF.

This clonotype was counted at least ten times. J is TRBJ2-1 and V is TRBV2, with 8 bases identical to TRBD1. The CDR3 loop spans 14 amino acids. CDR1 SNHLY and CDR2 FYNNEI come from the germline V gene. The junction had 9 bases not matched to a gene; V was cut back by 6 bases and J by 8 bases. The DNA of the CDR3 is TGTGCCAGCAGCCGGACAGGGTCTGGCGATGAGCAGTTCTTC. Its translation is CASSRTGSGDEQFF.

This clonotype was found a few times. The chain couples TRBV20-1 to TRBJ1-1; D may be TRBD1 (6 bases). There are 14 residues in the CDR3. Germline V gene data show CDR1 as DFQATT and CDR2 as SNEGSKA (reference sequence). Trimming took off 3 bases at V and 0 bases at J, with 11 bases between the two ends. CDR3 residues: CSARGGVVNTEAFF. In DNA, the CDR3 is TGCAGTGCTAGGGGGGGCGTGGTGAACACTGAAGCTTTCTTT.